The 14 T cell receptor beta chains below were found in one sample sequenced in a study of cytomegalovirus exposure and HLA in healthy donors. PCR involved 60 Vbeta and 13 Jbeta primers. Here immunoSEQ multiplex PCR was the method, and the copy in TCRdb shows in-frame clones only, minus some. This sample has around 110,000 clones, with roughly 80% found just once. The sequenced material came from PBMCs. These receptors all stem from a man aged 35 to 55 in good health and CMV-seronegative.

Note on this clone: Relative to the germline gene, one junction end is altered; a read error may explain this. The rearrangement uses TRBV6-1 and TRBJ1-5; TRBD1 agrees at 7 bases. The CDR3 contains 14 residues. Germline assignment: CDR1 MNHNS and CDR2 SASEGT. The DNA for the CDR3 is TGTGCCAGCAGAGAAGGACAGGCCCATCAGCCCCAGCATTTT. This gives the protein CASREGQAHQPQHF.

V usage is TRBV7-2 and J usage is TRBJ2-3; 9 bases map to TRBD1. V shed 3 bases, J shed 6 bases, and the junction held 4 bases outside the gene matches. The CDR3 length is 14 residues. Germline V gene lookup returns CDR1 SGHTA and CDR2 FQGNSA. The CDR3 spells CASSFSGTGDTQYF. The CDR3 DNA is TGTGCCAGCAGCTTTTCCGGGACAGGGGATACGCAGTATTTT.

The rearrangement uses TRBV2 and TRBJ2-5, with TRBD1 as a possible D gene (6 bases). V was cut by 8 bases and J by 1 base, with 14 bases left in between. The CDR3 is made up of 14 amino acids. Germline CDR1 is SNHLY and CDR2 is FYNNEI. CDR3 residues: CASGKQGTQETQYF. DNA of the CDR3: TGTGCCAGCGGAAAACAGGGTACCCAAGAGACCCAGTACTTC.

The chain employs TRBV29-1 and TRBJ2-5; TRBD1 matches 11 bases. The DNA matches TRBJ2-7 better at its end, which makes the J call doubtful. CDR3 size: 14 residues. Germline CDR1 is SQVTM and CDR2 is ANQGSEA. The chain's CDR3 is CSVGTGGVAYEQYF. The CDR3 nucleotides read TGCAGCGTTGGGACAGGGGGCGTCGCCTACGAGCAGTACTTC.

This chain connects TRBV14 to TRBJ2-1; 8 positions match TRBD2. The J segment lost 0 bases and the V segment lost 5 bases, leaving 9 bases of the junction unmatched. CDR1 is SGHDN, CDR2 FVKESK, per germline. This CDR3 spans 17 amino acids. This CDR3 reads CASSLDAGGASYNEQFF. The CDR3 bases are TGTGCCAGCAGCTTAGATGCCGGGGGGGCCTCCTACAATGAGCAGTTCTTC. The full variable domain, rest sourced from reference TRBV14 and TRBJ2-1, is EAGVTQFPSHSVIEKGQTVTLRCDPISGHDNLYWYRRVMGKEIKFLLHFVKESKQDESGMPNNRFLAERTGGTYSTLKVQPAELEDSGVYFCASSLDAGGASYNEQFFGPGTRLTVL.

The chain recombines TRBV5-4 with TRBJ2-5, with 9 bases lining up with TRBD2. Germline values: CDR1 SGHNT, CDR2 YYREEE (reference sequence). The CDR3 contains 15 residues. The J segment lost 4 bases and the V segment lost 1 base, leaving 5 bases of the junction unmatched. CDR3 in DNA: TGTGCCAGCAGCTTGTGGCGGGGGGGCCGAGAGACCCAGTACTTC. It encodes CASSLWRGGRETQYF.

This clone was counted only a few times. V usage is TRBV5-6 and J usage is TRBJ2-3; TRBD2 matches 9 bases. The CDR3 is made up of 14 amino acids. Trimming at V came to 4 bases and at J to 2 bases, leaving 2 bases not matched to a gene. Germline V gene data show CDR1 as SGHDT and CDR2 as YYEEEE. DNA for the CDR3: TGTGCCAGCAGCCTAGCGGGGCCCACAGATACGCAGTATTTT. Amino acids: CASSLAGPTDTQYF.

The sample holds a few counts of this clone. Here the CDR3 reads CASSYSRTDGAFF. CDR3 DNA sequence: TGTGCCAGCAGTTACTCGAGGACAGATGGAGCTTTCTTT. The rearrangement links TRBV6-6 to TRBJ1-1; tentative D call: TRBD1 (6 bases). The CDR3 is made up of 13 amino acids. The ends were cut back, 0 bases at V and 10 bases at J, with 12 bases in the middle. Germline CDR1 and CDR2: MNHNY and SVGAGI (reference sequence).

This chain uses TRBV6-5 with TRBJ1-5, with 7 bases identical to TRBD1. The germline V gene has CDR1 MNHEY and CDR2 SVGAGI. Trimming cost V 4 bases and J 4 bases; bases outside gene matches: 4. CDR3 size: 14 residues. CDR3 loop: CASSWDRSNQPQHF. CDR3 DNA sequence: TGTGCCAGCAGTTGGGACAGATCTAATCAGCCCCAGCATTTT.

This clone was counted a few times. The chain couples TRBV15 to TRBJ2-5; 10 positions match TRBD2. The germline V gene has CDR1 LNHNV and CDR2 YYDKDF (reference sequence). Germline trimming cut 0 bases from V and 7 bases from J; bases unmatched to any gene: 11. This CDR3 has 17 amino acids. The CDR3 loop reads CATSRDDPSGGTGTQYF. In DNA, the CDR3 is TGTGCCACCAGCAGAGATGATCCTAGCGGGGGCACTGGGACCCAGTACTTC.

CDR3 in amino acids: CAGQTGIYNSPLHF. In nucleotides, the CDR3 is TGTGCCGGCCAGACAGGGATCTATAATTCACCCCTCCACTTT. The chain joins TRBV6-1 to TRBJ1-6; 7 nucleotides align to TRBD1. V lost 11 bases and J lost 3; bases outside the gene matches: 7. The CDR3 totals 14 residues. Germline CDR1 reads MNHNS; CDR2 reads SASEGT.

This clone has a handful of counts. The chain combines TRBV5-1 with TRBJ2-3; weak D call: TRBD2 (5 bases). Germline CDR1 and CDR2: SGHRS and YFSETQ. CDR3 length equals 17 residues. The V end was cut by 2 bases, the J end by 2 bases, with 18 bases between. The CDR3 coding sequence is TGCGCCAGCAGCTTTTTATTGAGGGCCTTGACCACAGATACGCAGTATTTT. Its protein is CASSFLLRALTTDTQYF.

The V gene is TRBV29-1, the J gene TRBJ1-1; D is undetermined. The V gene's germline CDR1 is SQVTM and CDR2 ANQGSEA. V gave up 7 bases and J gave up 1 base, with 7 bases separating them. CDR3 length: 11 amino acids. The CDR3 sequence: CSGGENTEAFF. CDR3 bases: TGCAGCGGGGGAGAGAACACTGAAGCTTTCTTT. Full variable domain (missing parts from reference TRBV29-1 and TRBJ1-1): SAVISQKPSRDICQRGTSLTIQCQVDSQVTMMFWYRQQPGQSLTLIATANQGSEATYESGFVIDKFPISRPNLTFSTLTVSNMSPEDSSIYLCSGGENTEAFFGQGTRLTVV.

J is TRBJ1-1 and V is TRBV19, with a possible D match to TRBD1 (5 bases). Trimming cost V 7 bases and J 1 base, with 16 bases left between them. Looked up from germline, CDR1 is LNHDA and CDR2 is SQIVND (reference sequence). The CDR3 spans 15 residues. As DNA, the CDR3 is TGTGCCAGTACCGAAGGATTTAGGGGGAACACTGAAGCTTTCTTT. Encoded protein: CASTEGFRGNTEAFF.